This T cell receptor (beta chain) comes out of a study of blood T cell repertoires in COVID-19. In the study overall: Collection of acute and convalescent COVID-19 samples took place in the United States, Italy and Spain.

Germline CDR1 reads DFQATT; CDR2 reads SNEGSKA (reference sequence). Trimming stripped 6 bases from V and 11 bases from J, with 13 bases between. This CDR3 has 10 amino acids. The table came from immunoSEQ multiplex PCR; TCRdb's copy has only in-frame clones and leaves some out. Of approximately 280,000 clones listed, approximately 86% were seen once; the top ten hold less than 3%. Participants were aged about 18 to 89 years from approximately 25 US areas. Donors in Cohort 3 who had recovered were those with two negative PCRs, healthcare professional clearance, or resolution of their symptoms. V and J are TRBV20-1 and TRBJ1-2; D ambiguous. Sequencing input: PBMCs or T cells enriched from blood (not recorded which). This TCR was recovered from a young woman who had recovered from COVID-19. CDR3 coding DNA: TGCAGTGCCAGGATAACCGAGTACACCTTC. The encoded protein is CSARITEYTF.